This section outlines one T cell receptor beta chain sequence together with its context. Its antigen is currently unknown. The data were obtained in a study of cytomegalovirus exposure and HLA in healthy donors. Overall study findings and caveats: Both high specificity and high sensitivity reportedly marked the classifier's diagnosis of cytomegalovirus status. Most TCR sequences showed up rarely, but some public TCRs showed up in many donors.

Both 60 Vbeta primers and 13 Jbeta primers went into the PCR. Clones were read by immunoSEQ multiplex PCR, and TCRdb kept only the in-frame ones, dropping some. The repertoire has approximately 120,000 clones, 69% of them found once; the top ten carry approximately 5.4%. The CDR3 covers 15 residues. Trimming stripped 0 bases from V and 10 bases from J, with 16 bases between. Looked up from germline, CDR1 is SGHTA and CDR2 is FQGNSA. Sequenced material: PBMCs. This sequence originates from a woman between 65 and 79 years old in good health and CMV-seropositive. The chain has TRBV7-2 and TRBJ1-5; D not resolved. The CDR3, as DNA: TGTGCCAGCAGCTTAGCGGTTGGGAGCAGTTTTCCCCAGCATTTT. Translated: CASSLAVGSSFPQHF. The variable domain in full, completed from reference TRBV7-2 and TRBJ1-5, reads GAGVSQSPSNKVTEKGKDVELRCDPISGHTALYWYRQSLGQGLEFLIYFQGNSAPDKSGLPSDRFSAERTGGSVSTLTIQRTQQEDSAVYLCASSLAVGSSFPQHFGDGTRLSIL.